These 8 T cell receptor beta chains were all obtained from the same sample, sequenced in a study of T-cell reconstitution after alpha-beta-depleted transplantation in children listed by TCRdb under 2016. Receptors were amplified or captured by PCR. Sequenced using an Illumina HiSeq 2500. TCR library preparation used molecular barcoding, with unique molecular identifiers applied to normalize quantification of the TCRbeta repertoire. TCRdb reprocessing: public reads trimmed at Q25 with fastp, clones called with MiXCR, in-frame beta chains kept. Each CDR3 protein appears once, grouped with its most common genes and DNA. Within this sample are approximately 270,000 distinct CDR3 sequences, with 20% to 30% of them counted one time only. About 5% of the sample goes to the ten largest clones. Read against the paper, the sample's treatment or condition label means: allogeneic hematopoietic cell transplantation with graft depleted of TCRalphabeta T cells and CD19 B cells.

The specimen comprised PBMCs, mostly from graft donor cells, sampled 360 days after TCRalphabeta/CD19-depleted stem cell transplant. Every receptor here comes from a female patient aged 2 to 10 who had a stem cell transplant for congenital amegakaryocytic thrombocytopenia, so the T cells may come from the graft donor.

The table lists this clonotype with a few counts. The chain combines TRBV3-1 with TRBJ2-3; 10 bases line up with TRBD2. Trimming took 2 bases from V and 0 from J; bases not matched to a gene: 8. Germline V gene lookup returns CDR1 LGHDT and CDR2 YNNKEL (reference sequence). The CDR3 contains 18 residues. In DNA, the CDR3 is TGTGCCAGCAGCCAATTAGCGGGGGGAATCACTAGCACAGATACGCAGTATTTT. It specifies CASSQLAGGITSTDTQYF.

A few counts support this clonotype. The chain employs TRBV12-3 or TRBV12-4 and TRBJ2-3; D unresolved. The CDR3 covers 16 residues. Between the trimmed V and J ends, which lost 7 bases and 2 bases, there was a span of 19 bases. Written as DNA, the CDR3 is TGTGCCAGCACATCCCTCCTGCGAGTACACACAGATACGCAGTATTTT. Translation gives CASTSLLRVHTDTQYF.

At least ten counts were recorded for this clonotype. CDR3 region: CASSQGIRGTEAFF. In nucleotides, the CDR3 is TGTGCCAGCAGCCAGGGGATCAGGGGGACTGAAGCTTTCTTT. The chain is built from TRBV3-1 and TRBJ1-1; 7 bases map to TRBD1. This CDR3 has 14 amino acids. Trimming removed 3 bases from V and 5 bases from J; junction bases left unmatched: 6. Germline V gene lookup returns CDR1 LGHDT and CDR2 YNNKEL (reference sequence).

V and J are TRBV5-1 and TRBJ1-4, with unresolved D. CDR1 is SGHRS, CDR2 YFSETQ, per germline. The CDR3 is made up of 14 amino acids. Between the trimmed V and J ends, which lost 0 bases and 8 bases, there was a span of 11 bases. The DNA for the CDR3 is TGCGCCAGCAGCTTGGCCCCGGAGCGCGAAAAACTGTTTTTT. It translates to CASSLAPEREKLFF.

The chain is built from TRBV25-1 and TRBJ1-5, with TRBD1 matching over 11 bases. The V and J ends lost 3 bases and 4 bases, in that order; junction bases with no gene match: 5. CDR3 length: 16 amino acids. Germline CDR1 is MGHDK and CDR2 is SYGVNS. CDR3 loop: CASSEWDRGGNQPQHF. The CDR3 DNA follows: TGTGCCAGCAGTGAGTGGGACAGGGGGGGAAATCAGCCCCAGCATTTT.

About this clonotype itself: A much larger clone is a single base away; this may be a read error. The genes are TRBV12-3 or TRBV12-4 and TRBJ1-1; no definite D call. This CDR3 comprises 15 residues. The CDR3 loop is CASSFEARRNTEALF. The CDR3 DNA follows: TGTGCCAGCAGTTTTGAGGCACGGAGGAACACTGAAGCTTTGTTT.

CDR3 DNA sequence: TGTGCCTGGAGTGTACGGATAGCTACTCCTGAGCAGTTCTTC. Translated: CAWSVRIATPEQFF. The chain combines TRBV30 with TRBJ2-1; D gene ambiguous. Per germline, CDR1 GTSNPN and CDR2 SVGIG (reference sequence). This CDR3 is 14 amino acids long. The germline V and J ends were trimmed by 0 bases and 9 bases, with 15 bases remaining between them.

The rearrangement joins TRBV15 to TRBJ2-1, with 10 positions matching TRBD1. V lost 0 bases and J lost 8; bases outside the gene matches: 7. This CDR3 is 16 amino acids long. The germline V gene has CDR1 LNHNV and CDR2 YYDKDF (reference sequence). CDR3 residues: CATSRDLGQGRYEQFF. The CDR3 DNA is TGTGCCACCAGCAGAGATTTGGGACAGGGGAGGTATGAGCAGTTCTTC.